This T cell receptor (beta chain) emerged from a study of cytomegalovirus exposure and HLA in healthy donors. The CDR3 totals 13 residues. Germline V gives CDR1 MNHEY, CDR2 SVGAGI. This PCR relied on a set of 60 Vbeta primers and 13 Jbeta primers. Sequencing used immunoSEQ multiplex PCR; TCRdb keeps in-frame clones, though not all of them. The sample carries some 120,000 clones, more than 60% recorded once. The chain couples TRBV6-5 to TRBJ2-5; D is perhaps TRBD2 (5 bases). Judging by the DNA end, TRBJ2-7 fits better; the J call may be wrong. This sequence was found in a female donor in good health and CMV-seronegative. The sample was PBMCs. The CDR3 protein is CASRARGPYEQYF. The CDR3 nucleotides read TGTGCCAGCAGGGCCCGGGGTCCCTACGAGCAGTACTTC.